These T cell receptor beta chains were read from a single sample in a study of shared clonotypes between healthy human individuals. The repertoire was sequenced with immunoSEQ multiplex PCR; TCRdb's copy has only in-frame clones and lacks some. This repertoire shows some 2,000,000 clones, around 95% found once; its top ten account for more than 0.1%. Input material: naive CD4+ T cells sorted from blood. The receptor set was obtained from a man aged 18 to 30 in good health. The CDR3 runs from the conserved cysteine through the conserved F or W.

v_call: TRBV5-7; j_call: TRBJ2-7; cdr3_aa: CASSSDPGGPGEQYF
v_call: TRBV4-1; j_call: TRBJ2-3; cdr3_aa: CASSQEIPRDTQYF
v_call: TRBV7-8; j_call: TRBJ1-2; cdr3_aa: CASSLRDSLYGYTF
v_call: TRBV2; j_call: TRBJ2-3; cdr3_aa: CASSSGLTSTDTQYF
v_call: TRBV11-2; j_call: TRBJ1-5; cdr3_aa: CASSFTTNQPQHF
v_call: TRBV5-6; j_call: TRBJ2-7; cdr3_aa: CASSLGRSYEQYF
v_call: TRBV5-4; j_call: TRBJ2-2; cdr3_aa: CASSWVAGTAGELFF
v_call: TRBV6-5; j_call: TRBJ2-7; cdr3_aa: CASSRGQVDHEQYF
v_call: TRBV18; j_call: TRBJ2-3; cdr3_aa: CASSPRSSGSTDTQYF
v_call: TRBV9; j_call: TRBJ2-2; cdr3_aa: CASTGGINTGELFF
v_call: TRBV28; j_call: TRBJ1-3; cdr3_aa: CASSSAPGQRGGNTIYF
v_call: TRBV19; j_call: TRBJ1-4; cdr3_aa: CASSIQGATNEKLFF
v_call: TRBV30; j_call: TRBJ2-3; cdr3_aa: CAWSHRAGVADTQYF
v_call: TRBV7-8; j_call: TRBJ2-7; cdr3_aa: CASSLYPGVSYEQYF
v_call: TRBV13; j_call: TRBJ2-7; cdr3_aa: CASSHAIGEQYF
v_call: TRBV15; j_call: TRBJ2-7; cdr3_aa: CATSNPSIYEQYF
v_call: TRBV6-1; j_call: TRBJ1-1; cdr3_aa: CATLAPGEGTEAFF
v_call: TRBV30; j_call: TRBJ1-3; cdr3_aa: CASYFASSGNTIYF
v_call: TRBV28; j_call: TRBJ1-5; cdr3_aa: CASSLVEGANQPQHF
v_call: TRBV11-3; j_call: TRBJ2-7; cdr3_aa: CASSLGQAGEQYF
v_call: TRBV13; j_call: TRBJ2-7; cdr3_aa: CASRRQYGGEDYEQYF
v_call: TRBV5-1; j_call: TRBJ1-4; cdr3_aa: CASSPTGGFHTNEKLFF
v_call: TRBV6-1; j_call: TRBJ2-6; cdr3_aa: CASKTGHGANVLTF
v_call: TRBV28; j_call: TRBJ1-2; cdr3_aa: CASSLSGRGYTF
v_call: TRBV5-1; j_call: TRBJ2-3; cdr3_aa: CASSLAVPTDTQYF
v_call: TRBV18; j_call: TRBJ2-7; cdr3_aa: CASSGTGEQYF
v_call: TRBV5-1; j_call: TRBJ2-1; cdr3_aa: CASSLRESYNEQFF
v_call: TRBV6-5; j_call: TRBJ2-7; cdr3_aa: CASSYSYQALYEQYF
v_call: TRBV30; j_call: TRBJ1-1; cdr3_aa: CAWRLTGGTEAFF
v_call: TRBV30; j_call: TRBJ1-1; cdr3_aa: CAWDPLTEAFF
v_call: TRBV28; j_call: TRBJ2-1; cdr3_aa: CASSLPGQEQFF
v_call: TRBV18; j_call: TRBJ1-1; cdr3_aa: CASSPSGDLNTEAFF
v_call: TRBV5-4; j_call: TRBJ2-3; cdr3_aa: CASSFPKVDTQYF
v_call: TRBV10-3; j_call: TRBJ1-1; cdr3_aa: CAIRDTPNTEAFF
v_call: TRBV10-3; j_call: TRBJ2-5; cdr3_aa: CAISEGSGGKETQYF
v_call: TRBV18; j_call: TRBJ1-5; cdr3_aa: CASSPTDSRNQPQHF
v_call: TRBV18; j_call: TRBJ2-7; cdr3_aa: CASSPQTSGRVDEQYF
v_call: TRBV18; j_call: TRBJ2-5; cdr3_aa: CASSWPGLKETQYF
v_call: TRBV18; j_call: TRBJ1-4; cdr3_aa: CASSPPNGPNEKLFF
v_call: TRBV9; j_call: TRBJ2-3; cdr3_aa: CASSVQGASTDTQYF
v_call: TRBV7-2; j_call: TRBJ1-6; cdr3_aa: CASSFPGGTLHF
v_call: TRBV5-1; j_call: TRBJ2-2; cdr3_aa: CASSPLGGGAAGELFF
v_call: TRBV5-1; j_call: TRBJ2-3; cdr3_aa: CASSEGQGEADTQYF
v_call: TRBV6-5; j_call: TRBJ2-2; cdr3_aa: CASTPNTGELFF
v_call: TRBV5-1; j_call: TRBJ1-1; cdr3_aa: CASSGGTKNTEAFF
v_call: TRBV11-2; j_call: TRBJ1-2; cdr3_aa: CASSLVAGADYGYTF
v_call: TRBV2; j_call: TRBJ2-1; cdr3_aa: CASSEALLLHEQFF
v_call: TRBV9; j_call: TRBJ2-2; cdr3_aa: CASSVEVLREANTGELFF
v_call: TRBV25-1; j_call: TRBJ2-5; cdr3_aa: CASSELGILETQYF
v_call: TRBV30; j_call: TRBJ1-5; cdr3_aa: CAWSPTGRKMEYQPQHF
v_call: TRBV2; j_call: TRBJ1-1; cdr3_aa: CASSGQGASANTEAFF
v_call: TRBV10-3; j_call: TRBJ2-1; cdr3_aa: CAISESDSPGGEQFF
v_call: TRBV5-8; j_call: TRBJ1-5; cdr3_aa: CASSPLLGQGFVSNQPQHF
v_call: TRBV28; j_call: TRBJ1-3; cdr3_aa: CASSLSGVSGNTIYF